In its sample, the clone carrying this T cell receptor beta chain was seen once. Its antigen is undetermined. The sample comes from a study of T cell responses to AZD1222 COVID-19 vaccine. Study findings and constraints: The repertoires were collected only after the peak T cell response.

This CDR3 is 13 amino acids long. Deletions cut 2 bases from V and 6 bases from J, with 11 bases between. Germline loops: CDR1 SGHRS, CDR2 YFSETQ. Method: immunoSEQ multiplex PCR; TCRdb's copy keeps in-frame clones and lacks some. The sample lists under 150,000 clones; more than 85% were seen once. The chain is built from TRBV5-1 and TRBJ1-1; D is unresolved. The clonotype originates from an adult in good health. The sequenced sample was peripheral blood, obtained on day 0 of AZD1222 vaccination. In DNA, the CDR3 is TGCGCCAGCAGCTTTACGAGGGAGTCTGAAGCTTTCTTT. This sequence encodes CASSFTRESEAFF.